The text below deals with one TCR beta chain. Sequencing relied on a cDNA template that was reverse transcribed from extracted RNA. The data were produced by immunoSEQ multiplex PCR, yet TCRdb's version contains in-frame clones alone and is incomplete. Counted here are more than 90,000 clones, 58% occurring once; the ten biggest clones make up roughly 30%. The data belong to a study of CD8+ T cells in alopecia areata. Treatment in this sample: oral pan-JAK inhibitor, 5-10 mg twice daily. Sequences were derived from CD8+ T cells sorted from blood, sampled at week 4, from a patient treated with tofacitinib. The origin of this receptor is a human donor with alopecia areata.

The CDR3 here is CASSLVVHLQETQYF. DNA of the CDR3: TGTGCCAGCAGCTTAGTGGTGCACCTCCAAGAGACCCAGTACTTC. The genes are TRBV7-9 and TRBJ2-5; the D is unclear. The CDR3 contains 15 residues. V lost 1 base and J 1 base, leaving 10 bases between the germline ends. Germline CDR1 is SEHNR and CDR2 is FQNEAQ (reference sequence).